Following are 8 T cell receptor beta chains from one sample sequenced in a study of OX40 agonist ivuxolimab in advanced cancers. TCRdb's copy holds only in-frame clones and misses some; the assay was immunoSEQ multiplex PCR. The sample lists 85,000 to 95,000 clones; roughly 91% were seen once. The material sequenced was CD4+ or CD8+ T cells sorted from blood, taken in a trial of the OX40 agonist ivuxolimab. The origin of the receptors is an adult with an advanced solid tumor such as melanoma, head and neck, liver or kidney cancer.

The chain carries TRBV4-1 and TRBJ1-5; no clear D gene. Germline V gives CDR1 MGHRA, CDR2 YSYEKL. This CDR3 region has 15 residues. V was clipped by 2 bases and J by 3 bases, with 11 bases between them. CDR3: CASSQLGIPNQPQHF. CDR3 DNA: TGCGCCAGCAGCCAACTAGGTATTCCCAATCAGCCCCAGCATTTT.

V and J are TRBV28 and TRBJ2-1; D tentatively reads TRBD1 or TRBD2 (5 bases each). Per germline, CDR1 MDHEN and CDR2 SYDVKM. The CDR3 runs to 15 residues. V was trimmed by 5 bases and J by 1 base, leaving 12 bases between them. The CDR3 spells CASSPRDPSYNEQFF. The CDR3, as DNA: TGTGCCAGCAGTCCCCGGGACCCATCCTACAATGAGCAGTTCTTC. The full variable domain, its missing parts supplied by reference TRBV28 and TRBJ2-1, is DVKVTQSSRYLVKRTGEKVFLECVQDMDHENMFWYRQDPGLGLRLIYFSYDVKMKEKGDIPEGYSVSREKKERFSLILESASTNQTSMYLCASSPRDPSYNEQFFGPGTRLTVL.

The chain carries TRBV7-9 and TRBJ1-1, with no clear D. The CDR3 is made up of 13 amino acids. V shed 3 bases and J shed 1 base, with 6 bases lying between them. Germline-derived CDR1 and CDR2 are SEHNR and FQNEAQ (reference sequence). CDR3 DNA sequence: TGTGCCAGCAGCTTTCTTACGAACACTGAAGCTTTCTTT. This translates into CASSFLTNTEAFF.

The CDR3 spells CASSAGTGWETQYF. CDR3 bases: TGCGCCAGCAGCGCCGGGACAGGGTGGGAGACCCAGTACTTC. The V call is TRBV5-1, the J call TRBJ2-5; 9 bases are shared with TRBD1. This CDR3 comprises 14 residues. The V gene's germline CDR1 is SGHRS and CDR2 YFSETQ. The V segment lost 4 bases and the J segment 5 bases; nucleotides outside the gene matches: 6.

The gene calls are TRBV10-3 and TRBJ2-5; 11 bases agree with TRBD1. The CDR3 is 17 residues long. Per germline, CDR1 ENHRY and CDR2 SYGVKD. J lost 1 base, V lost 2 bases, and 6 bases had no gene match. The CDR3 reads CAISEPTGTGGQETQYF. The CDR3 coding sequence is TGTGCCATCAGTGAGCCGACCGGGACAGGGGGCCAAGAGACCCAGTACTTC.

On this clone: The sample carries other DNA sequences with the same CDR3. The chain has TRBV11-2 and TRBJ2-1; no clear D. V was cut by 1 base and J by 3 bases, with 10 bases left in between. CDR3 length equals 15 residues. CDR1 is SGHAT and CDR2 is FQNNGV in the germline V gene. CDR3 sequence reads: CASSLVLHSYNEQFF. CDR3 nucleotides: TGTGCCAGCAGCTTAGTCCTACACAGCTACAATGAGCAGTTCTTC.

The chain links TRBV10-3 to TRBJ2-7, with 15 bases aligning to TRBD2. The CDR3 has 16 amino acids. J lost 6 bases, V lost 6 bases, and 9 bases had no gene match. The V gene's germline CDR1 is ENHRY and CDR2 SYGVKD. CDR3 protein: CAISKGLAGGKIEQYF. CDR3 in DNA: TGTGCCATCAGCAAGGGACTAGCGGGAGGTAAGATCGAGCAGTACTTC.

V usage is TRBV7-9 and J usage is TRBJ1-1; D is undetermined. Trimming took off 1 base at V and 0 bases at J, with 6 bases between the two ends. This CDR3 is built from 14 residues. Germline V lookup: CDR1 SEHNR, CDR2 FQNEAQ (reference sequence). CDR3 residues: CASSLGVMNTEAFF. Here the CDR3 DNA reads TGTGCCAGCAGCTTAGGAGTAATGAACACTGAAGCTTTCTTT.